This T cell receptor (beta chain) stems from a study of blood T cell repertoires in COVID-19. About the study: COVID-19 samples collected from the United States, Italy and Spain covered acute and convalescent phases.

Original processing notes: The authors estimated nucleated cell counts from reference gene primer amplification. Sequenced by immunoSEQ multiplex PCR; TCRdb stores in-frame clones only, minus some. The V and J calls and clone size were taken over from that table, and D and trimming were inferred from the DNA. This table has under 45,000 clones, about 86% appearing once. The sample consisted of peripheral blood. The sequence derives from a man aged 35-49 years with active COVID-19.

DNA of the CDR3: TGTGCCAGCAGCAACTTCCCCGGCGGTCGGGACACCTCCTACGAGCAGTACTTC. This translates into CASSNFPGGRDTSYEQYF. The chain carries TRBV21-1 and TRBJ2-7; the D call of TRBD1 is as the table states it, not checked on the DNA. TRBV21-1 is assigned pseudogene status. The CDR3 totals 18 residues.